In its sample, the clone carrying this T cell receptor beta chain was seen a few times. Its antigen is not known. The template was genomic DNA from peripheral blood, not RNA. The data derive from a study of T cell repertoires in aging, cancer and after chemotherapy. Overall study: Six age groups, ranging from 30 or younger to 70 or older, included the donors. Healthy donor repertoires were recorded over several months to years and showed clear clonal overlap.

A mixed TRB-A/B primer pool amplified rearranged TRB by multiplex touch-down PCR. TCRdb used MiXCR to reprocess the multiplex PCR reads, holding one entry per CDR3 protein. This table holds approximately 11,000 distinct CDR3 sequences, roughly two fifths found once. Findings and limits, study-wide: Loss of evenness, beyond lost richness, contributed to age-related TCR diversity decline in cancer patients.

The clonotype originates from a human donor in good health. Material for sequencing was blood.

CDR3 sequence: CASSITGDYGYTF. The CDR3 DNA is TGTGCCAGTAGTATAACAGGAGACTATGGCTACACCTTC. The chain joins TRBV19 to TRBJ1-2, with a weak D call TRBD1 (5 bases). Looked up from germline, CDR1 is LNHDA and CDR2 is SQIVND (reference sequence). This CDR3 is 13 amino acids long. V lost 2 bases, J lost 3 bases, and 7 bases lay in between.